This TCR beta chain was recovered during a study of cytomegalovirus exposure and HLA in healthy donors. Study as a whole: The 110 or so validation repertoires were produced on the same platform as the roughly 690 repertoires of the first cohort. This was reported in a later analysis.

To note about this clone: Its antigen remains unidentified.

Separate from the roughly 720-subject first cohort, the approximately 120-subject validation cohort was the one that the donors belonged to. General study findings and limits: Usually a TCR sequence was rare, but some public TCRs were found in many donors. Researchers reported that a few CMV-associated chains were confirmed in vitro as CMV antigen-specific.

The protocol was immunoSEQ multiplex PCR, while the TCRdb copy is restricted to in-frame clones and leaves out a portion. The table has more than 140,000 clones, less than 90% seen once; the top ten hold over 3%. The length of the CDR3 is 17 residues. The V gene's germline CDR1 is SGHNT and CDR2 YENEEA. V lost 3 bases to trimming and J lost 3 bases; unmatched junction nucleotides: 11. The sequence was obtained from a woman between 18 and 29 years old in good health and CMV-seropositive. The V call is TRBV11-3, the J call TRBJ2-5, with 9 bases fitting TRBD2. Sample: PBMCs. CDR3 DNA sequence: TGTGCCAGCAGCTTTTACTCTAGCGGGACGGAGGAAGAGACCCAGTACTTC. The encoded protein is CASSFYSSGTEEETQYF.